The clone carrying this T cell receptor beta chain was seen repeatedly, ten times or more. The antigen is undetermined. The source of the sample is a study of metastatic and nonmetastatic thyroid tumors. The overall study: Repertoires were compared across blood and tumor or nodule tissue from malignant and benign thyroid patients.

This CDR3 is 13 amino acids long. Germline values: CDR1 LNHNV, CDR2 YYDKDF (reference sequence). The germline V and J ends were trimmed by 0 bases and 4 bases, with 4 bases remaining between them. How the authors handled the data: A papillary thyroid cancer distant-metastasis classifier was built from CDR3 differences across clinicopathological groups. TCRdb re-called clones from the PCR reads using MiXCR. The V and J calls here are based on TCRdb, not the publication. The sample records roughly 75,000 clones, around 12% being singletons. Ahead of thyroid surgery, no patient had received treatment of any kind. The study, taken as a whole, reports: In both blood and tumor samples, TCR beta diversity was reported significantly higher for malignant than benign nodules.

The chain employs TRBV15 and TRBJ1-5; D gene uncertain. This clonotype was obtained from a female donor with papillary thyroid cancer or a benign thyroid nodule (not recorded which). Some clones in this sample may be carry-over from other donors' samples. Sequenced input: tumor tissue. The CDR3 here is CATSRDHNQPQHF. The DNA of the CDR3 is TGTGCCACCAGCAGAGATCATAATCAGCCCCAGCATTTT.